Below, 18 T cell receptor beta chains from the same sample are listed, as sequenced in a study of CXCR3-negative and CXCR3-positive naive CD8 T cells (dated by TCRdb to between 2019 and 2020). Data came from a NextSeq 550. The Human TCR Profiling Kit (MiLaboratory) was used to make UMI-labeled 5' RACE TRB cDNA libraries. Based on TCRdb reprocessing of the reads, there is one entry per CDR3 protein sequence, and DNA is missing. The table held for this sample gives around 41,000 distinct CDR3 sequences. The ten largest clones take up approximately 11% of the sample. Sequencing input: memory CD8+ T cells from blood. The cell subset or site label here, explained by the study, means: conventional CD8+ memory T cells (TMEM), sorted as controls. The receptors here all came from a human donor in good health. Some clones in this sample may be carry-over from other donors' samples.

The genes are TRBV14 and TRBJ1-2. The length of the CDR3 is 14 residues. The germline CDR1 and CDR2 sequences are SGHDN and FVKESK. The CDR3 reads CASSQDLLNYGYTF.

This sequence joins TRBV20-1 and TRBJ2-7; TCRdb proposes TRBD1, but this gene call is untestable without DNA. Germline V gene data show CDR1 as DFQATT and CDR2 as SNEGSKA (reference sequence). This CDR3 has 17 residues. The CDR3 is CSASAFLRDRFSYEQYF.

The rearrangement uses TRBV29-1 and TRBJ2-5. The CDR3 has 14 amino acids. Germline-derived CDR1 and CDR2 are SQVTM and ANQGSEA. The CDR3 reads CSVEEGHQVETQYF.

The rearrangement links TRBV27 to TRBJ2-7; checking the TCRdb D call of TRBD1 is not possible without DNA. The CDR3 is 15 amino acids. CDR1 MNHEY and CDR2 SMNVEV come from the germline V gene (reference sequence). The CDR3 loop is CASSLTAGTSYEQYF.

V usage is TRBV4-1 and J usage is TRBJ2-7. The length of the CDR3 is 12 residues. From germline, CDR1 is MGHRA and CDR2 YSYEKL. This CDR3 reads CASSPNLYEQYF.

The rearrangement uses TRBV7-9 and TRBJ1-1. CDR1 SEHNR and CDR2 FQNEAQ come from the germline V gene (reference sequence). This CDR3 spans 14 amino acids. The CDR3 loop reads CASSFGGGFTEAFF.

This clonotype is labeled medium-sized based on frequency. The chain carries TRBV12-3 or TRBV12-4 and TRBJ2-7; checking the TCRdb D call of TRBD1 is not possible without DNA. The CDR3 consists of 15 residues. The CDR3 region is CASSLLTGTPYEQYF.

This chain uses TRBV11-3 with TRBJ2-2; there is no DNA to check the TCRdb D call of TRBD1. Germline V gene sequence: CDR1 SGHNT, CDR2 YENEEA. The CDR3 covers 16 residues. The CDR3 reads CASSSRTDTNTGELFF.

The chain joins TRBV7-9 to TRBJ1-4; checking the TCRdb D call of TRBD1 is not possible without DNA. The length of the CDR3 is 16 residues. CDR1 and CDR2 (germline): SEHNR, FQNEAQ (reference sequence). Here the CDR3 reads CASSVPGQGLNEKLFF.

The chain links TRBV5-1 to TRBJ2-7. Germline CDR1 reads SGHRS; CDR2 reads YFSETQ. The CDR3 length is 14 residues. This CDR3 reads CASSLVGSRFEQYF.

The genes are TRBV6-2 or TRBV6-3 and TRBJ2-7; TCRdb names TRBD2, which stays unverified in the absence of DNA. The CDR3 totals 11 residues. Germline V CDR1 and CDR2: MNHEY, SVGEGT. CDR3 sequence reads: CAGAAAYEQYF.

The gene calls are TRBV12-3 or TRBV12-4 and TRBJ2-1; TCRdb gives TRBD1 as the D gene, but with no DNA this cannot be confirmed. The CDR3 runs 15 residues. The CDR3 loop is CASAPELRVYNEQFF.

This chain connects TRBV5-6 to TRBJ2-5; without DNA, the TCRdb call of TRBD1 cannot be checked. Germline V gene lookup returns CDR1 SGHDT and CDR2 YYEEEE. This CDR3 comprises 20 residues. CDR3 sequence reads: CASSLGPSFSATRGEETQYF.

CDR3: CSARDREYSPLHF. The chain uses TRBV20-1 and TRBJ1-6; TCRdb's D call, TRBD1, is unchecked because there is no DNA. The CDR3 sequence is 13 residues long. The V gene's germline CDR1 is DFQATT and CDR2 SNEGSKA (reference sequence).

The chain combines TRBV11-2 with TRBJ2-3; the D call of TRBD2 rests on TCRdb alone, since no DNA is present to check it. Germline CDR1 SGHAT, CDR2 FQNNGV. CDR3 length: 15 amino acids. The CDR3 spells CAGAVGLEVKDTQYF.

CDR3: CASSFGTGSYNEQFF. The chain carries TRBV7-3 and TRBJ2-1; TCRdb's D gene call, TRBD1, goes unchecked for lack of DNA. The CDR3 extends over 15 amino acids. CDR1 is SGHTA and CDR2 is FQGTGA in the germline V gene. The complete variable domain, with remaining parts taken from reference TRBV7-3 and TRBJ2-1, reads GAGVSQTPSNKVTEKGKYVELRCDPISGHTALYWYRQSLGQGPEFLIYFQGTGAADDSGLPNDRFFAVRPEGSVSTLKIQRTERGDSAVYLCASSFGTGSYNEQFFGPGTRLTVL.

J is TRBJ2-1 and V is TRBV20-1; with no DNA, the TCRdb D assignment of TRBD1 cannot be verified. The CDR3 covers 17 residues. CDR1 and CDR2 from the germline V gene are DFQATT and SNEGSKA (reference sequence). CDR3 amino acids: CSARENQDRGWYNEQFF.

The chain uses TRBV7-9 and TRBJ2-7; absent DNA, TCRdb's TRBD1 call cannot be checked. Germline assignment: CDR1 SEHNR and CDR2 FQNEAQ (reference sequence). This CDR3 spans 13 amino acids. This CDR3 is CASSLTGVDEQYF.